The rows below give T cell receptor beta chains drawn from one sample of a study of OX40 agonist ivuxolimab in advanced cancers. Data came from immunoSEQ multiplex PCR; TCRdb stores just in-frame clones and leaves some out. The sample records approximately 76,000 clones, about 86% being singletons. The input for sequencing was CD4+ or CD8+ T cells sorted from blood, taken in a trial of the OX40 agonist ivuxolimab. These receptors all come from an adult with an advanced solid tumor such as melanoma, head and neck, liver or kidney cancer. Each CDR3 is given with its conserved first and last residue. D genes are given only for firm matches. Clone size appears in some rows only: once, few, many, or a class for an expanded clone.

NA,TRBV7-9,NA,TRBJ1-1,TGTGCCAGCAGCCCCGAGCGTGAAGCTTTCTTT,CASSPEREAFF
NA,TRBV6-6,TRBD1,TRBJ1-4,TGTGCCAGCAGTGATCACAGGGGCGCTAATGAAAAACTGTTTTTT,CASSDHRGANEKLFF
NA,TRBV5-1,NA,TRBJ2-5,TGCGCCAGCAGCCGTACCCAAGAGACCCAGTACTTC,CASSRTQETQYF
NA,TRBV28,TRBD1,TRBJ2-1,TGTGCCAGCAGTAAGGACAGGGATTACAATGAGCAGTTCTTC,CASSKDRDYNEQFF
NA,TRBV6-5,NA,TRBJ1-1,TGTGCCAGCAGTTCCCGCAGTGAGGACACTGAAGCTTTCTTT,CASSSRSEDTEAFF
NA,TRBV18,NA,TRBJ2-5,TGTGCCAGCTCACCACAGCAGGGTAACGTCCAAGAGACCCAGTACTTC,CASSPQQGNVQETQYF
NA,TRBV2,TRBD1,TRBJ1-5,TGTGCCAGCAGATTAGGGGGCGATCAGCCCCAGCATTTT,CASRLGGDQPQHF
NA,TRBV7-9,NA,TRBJ2-1,TGTGCCAGCAGCTCCGGCGGGTCGAGCTCCTACAATGAGCAGTTCTTC,CASSSGGSSSYNEQFF
NA,TRBV2,TRBD2,TRBJ2-7,TGTGCCAGCAGTGACGCTAGCGGGAGATACGAGCAGTACTTC,CASSDASGRYEQYF
NA,TRBV28,NA,TRBJ1-2,TGTGCCAGCAGTTGGTGGGGATATGGCTACACCTTC,CASSWWGYGYTF
few,TRBV28,NA,TRBJ1-2,TGTGCCAGCAGTAGAGGGGGGAACTATGGCTACACCTTC,CASSRGGNYGYTF
NA,TRBV4-3,NA,TRBJ2-1,TGCGCCAGCAGCCAGCTTGGGGGGATGCGCAATGAGCAGTTCTTC,CASSQLGGMRNEQFF
once,TRBV4-1,TRBD2,TRBJ2-7,TGCGCCAGCAGCCAAGAGCACGGGACTAGCTGGCGCGAGCAGTACTTC,CASSQEHGTSWREQYF
NA,TRBV18,NA,TRBJ1-2,TGTGCCAGCTCCCATGGGGACGGATGGGACTATGGCTACACCTTC,CASSHGDGWDYGYTF
NA,TRBV27,NA,TRBJ2-1,TGTGCCAGCAGGAGTTACCCGGGGGTATACAATGAGCAGTTCTTC,CASRSYPGVYNEQFF
NA,TRBV7-8,TRBD1,TRBJ1-1,TGTGCCAGCAGCTCCTTTCGGACAGGGGGCACTGAAGCTTTCTTT,CASSSFRTGGTEAFF
NA,TRBV30,NA,TRBJ1-3,TGTGCCTACCGCCGGGAACAGATACCTTACTCTGGAAACACCATATATTTT,CAYRREQIPYSGNTIYF
once,TRBV30,TRBD1,TRBJ2-7,TGTGCCTGGAGTGTACTTGGACAGGGAATTTACGAGCAGTACTTC,CAWSVLGQGIYEQYF
NA,TRBV6-5,NA,TRBJ2-3,TGTGCCAGCAGTTACTCTGTCGATACGCAGTATTTT,CASSYSVDTQYF
NA,TRBV10-3,NA,TRBJ2-3,TGTGCCATCAGTGAGAGGAGTCGGGGGTCTACCACAGATACGCAGTATTTT,CAISERSRGSTTDTQYF
NA,TRBV9,NA,TRBJ1-6,TGTGCCAGCAGCGTAGACCTGGGGGCAACCATGAATTCACCCCTCCACTTT,CASSVDLGATMNSPLHF
NA,TRBV4-1,TRBD1,TRBJ2-7,TGCGCCAGCAGCCCTGTTGCGACAGGGGGCCTTTACGAGCAGTACTTC,CASSPVATGGLYEQYF
NA,TRBV28,TRBD1,TRBJ1-5,TGTGCCAGCAGTCTTTTCCTGAGGGGACAGGCCCGTAGCAATCAGCCCCAGCATTTT,CASSLFLRGQARSNQPQHF
NA,TRBV13,NA,TRBJ1-1,TGTGCCAGCAGCTTAGTTGGTCGATACGCGGACACTGAAGCTTTCTTT,CASSLVGRYADTEAFF
NA,TRBV12-5,NA,TRBJ2-5,TGTGCTAGTGGTTTGGTACCCGGGACGGCGGAGGAGGCCCAGTACTTC,CASGLVPGTAEEAQYF
NA,TRBV7-2,NA,TRBJ1-5,TGTGCCAGCAGCACCCAGAACAATCAGCCCCAGCATTTT,CASSTQNNQPQHF
few,TRBV6-5,NA,TRBJ1-5,TGTGCCAGCAGAACAGGTTATAGCAATCAGCCCCAGCATTTT,CASRTGYSNQPQHF
few,TRBV6-5,NA,TRBJ2-7,TGTGCCAGTGGGACTGAACTCTACGAGCAGTACTTC,CASGTELYEQYF
NA,TRBV11-2,TRBD2,TRBJ2-7,TGTGCCAGCAGCTTGGTAGGGAGGGCCAATCTCCACGAGCAGTACTTC,CASSLVGRANLHEQYF
NA,TRBV7-2,TRBD1,TRBJ2-7,TGTGCCAGCAGCTTCGACAGGGAGACTCGATACGAGCAGTACTTC,CASSFDRETRYEQYF
NA,TRBV7-2,NA,TRBJ2-1,TGTGCCAGCAGCTTAGCGGTTAGCTCCTACAATGAGCAGTTCTTC,CASSLAVSSYNEQFF
NA,TRBV6-6,NA,TRBJ2-1,TGTGCCAGCAGTTCCGGACTGAAGGAAGAGTTCTTC,CASSSGLKEEFF